Each of the 32 T cell receptor beta chains below was sequenced from the same sample in a study of prognosis after radiotherapy for stage I lung cancer. Two-round multiplex PCR amplified TCR beta CDR3 from genomic DNA. Gene-specific primers for each TRBV and TRBJ gene drove first-round PCR. TCRdb reprocessed the multiplex PCR reads via MiXCR and lists one record per CDR3 protein. The table records tens of thousands of distinct CDR3 sequences, roughly 37% of them present only once. Sample: PBMCs, taken before or after stereotactic body radiation therapy (not recorded which). The receptors stem from a donor of 50 years or more with non-small cell lung cancer.

By share, this clonotype counts as medium-sized. The V call is TRBV11-3, the J call TRBJ1-1; 7 bases line up with TRBD1. In germline, CDR1 is SGHNT, CDR2 YENEEA. With 4 bases clipped from V and 1 base from J, the junction kept 3 bases outside the gene matches. The CDR3 extends over 14 amino acids. The CDR3 protein is CASSSRQGNTEAFF. CDR3 DNA sequence: TGTGCCAGCAGCTCGAGACAGGGGAACACTGAAGCTTTCTTT.

In regard to this clonotype: A far larger clone is only one base removed, so a read error is likely. This rearrangement joins TRBV6-1 to TRBJ2-3; 9 positions agree with TRBD2. CDR1 and CDR2 (germline): MNHNS, SASEGT. The CDR3 is 19 residues long. The trim removed 5 bases at V and 1 base at J, leaving 16 bases unmatched. DNA for the CDR3: TGTGCCAGCAGTTACAGTAGCGGGAGTGCCGTTTTTCGCACAGATACGCAGTATTTT. This translates into CASSYSSGSAVFRTDTQYF.

This clonotype has a count of ten or more. The gene calls are TRBV20-1 and TRBJ1-5, with a weak D call TRBD1 (5 bases). The ends were cut back, 0 bases at V and 2 bases at J, with 14 bases in the middle. The V gene's germline CDR1 is DFQATT and CDR2 SNEGSKA (reference sequence). CDR3 length: 16 amino acids. The CDR3 region is CSAREGGVGGNQPQHF. CDR3 nucleotide sequence: TGCAGTGCTAGAGAGGGGGGGGTAGGAGGCAATCAGCCCCAGCATTTT.

The rearrangement joins TRBV7-2 to TRBJ2-1; the D gene could be TRBD1 or TRBD2 (5 bases each). CDR1 and CDR2 (germline): SGHTA, FQGNSA. The V and J ends lost 7 bases and 5 bases respectively, with 18 bases between them. The CDR3 sequence is 15 residues long. CDR3 sequence reads: CASTRAPGRNNEQFF. CDR3 nucleotide sequence: TGTGCCAGCACCCGGGCCCCGGGGCGAAACAATGAGCAGTTCTTC.

This clonotype was detected ten times or more. The chain combines TRBV27 with TRBJ1-5, with D unclear. The germline gives CDR1 MNHEY, CDR2 SMNVEV (reference sequence). There are 15 residues in the CDR3. The V and J ends lost 5 bases and 7 bases respectively, with 18 bases between them. The CDR3: CASSHGLFGIQPQHF. The CDR3 DNA is TGTGCCAGCAGTCATGGCCTATTCGGGATCCAGCCCCAGCATTTT.

About this clonotype itself: A far larger clone is one base from this, pointing to a likely read error. This chain joins TRBV12-3 or TRBV12-4 and TRBJ1-2; D not certain. The CDR3 is made up of 13 amino acids. The ends were cut back, 3 bases at V and 6 bases at J, with 11 bases in the middle. CDR3 nucleotide sequence: TGTGCCAGCAGTTTGGTACGGCGGGATGGCTACACCTTC. Protein sequence: CASSLVRRDGYTF.

Remarks on this clonotype: A far larger clone lies a single base away; this is likely a read error. The chain is built from TRBV6-5 and TRBJ2-7; possible D gene TRBD1, 6 bases. The CDR3 spans 16 residues. Germline V gives CDR1 MNHEY, CDR2 SVGAGI. V was cut by 6 bases and J by 0 bases, with 18 bases left in between. CDR3 DNA sequence: TGTGCCAGCAGCCCCGAGGGCAGGGGAATCTCCTACGAGCAGTACTTC. This encodes CASSPEGRGISYEQYF.

This clonotype appeared many times. This chain connects TRBV9 to TRBJ1-2; 7 bases line up with TRBD1. This CDR3 spans 16 amino acids. Germline trimming cut 0 bases from V and 7 bases from J; bases unmatched to any gene: 12. CDR1 is SGDLS, CDR2 YYNGEE, per germline. CDR3 DNA: TGTGCCAGCAGCGTAGTCGGAGAGGGGGCGAGGGGTGGCTACACCTTC. Translation: CASSVVGEGARGGYTF.

This clonotype was seen at least ten times. The chain uses TRBV19 and TRBJ2-2, with D tentatively TRBD1 (5 bases). CDR3 size: 15 residues. V shed 1 base and J shed 4 bases, with 10 bases lying between them. Germline CDR1 reads LNHDA; CDR2 reads SQIVND (reference sequence). The CDR3 sequence: CASSIGQGATGELFF. The CDR3 DNA reads TGTGCCAGTAGTATAGGCCAAGGGGCCACCGGGGAGCTGTTTTTT.

This clonotype was observed many times. This chain joins TRBV9 and TRBJ1-3; D gene ambiguous. The germline V gene encodes CDR1 SGDLS and CDR2 YYNGEE. V lost 1 base, J lost 4 bases, and 9 bases lay in between. The CDR3 sequence is 14 residues long. The CDR3 here is CASSVTTVGNTIYF. As DNA, the CDR3 is TGTGCCAGCAGCGTAACAACAGTCGGAAACACCATATATTTT.

This clonotype has at least ten counts. This chain links TRBV18 with TRBJ2-3; 10 bases map to TRBD2. Unmatched junction bases numbered 2, after V lost 3 bases and J lost 8 bases. Germline CDR1 reads KGHSH; CDR2 reads LQKENI. The CDR3 contains 13 residues. CDR3 coding DNA: TGTGCCAGCTCACCGGTAGCGGGAGGTACGCAGTATTTT. It yields the protein CASSPVAGGTQYF.

This clonotype was detected ten times or more. The gene calls are TRBV7-8 and TRBJ1-5; D not certain. The germline V gene encodes CDR1 SGHVS and CDR2 FQNEAQ. The V end was cut by 0 bases, the J end by 0 bases, with 12 bases between. CDR3 length: 17 residues. The CDR3 spells CASSLAHGLGSNQPQHF. In nucleotides, the CDR3 is TGTGCCAGCAGCTTAGCGCACGGGTTAGGTAGCAATCAGCCCCAGCATTTT.

This clonotype was found many times. The rearrangement uses TRBV2 and TRBJ2-5, with 12 bases identical to TRBD2. V was pared by 4 bases and J by 4 bases, with 7 bases of the junction left unmatched. The CDR3 runs 16 residues. Per germline, CDR1 SNHLY and CDR2 FYNNEI. CDR3 in DNA: TGTGCCAGCAGTGCGCTAGCGGGAGGGCAGGGAGAGACCCAGTACTTC. Translating it yields CASSALAGGQGETQYF. Together with reference TRBV2 and TRBJ2-5, the CDR3 gives the full variable domain: EPEVTQTPSHQVTQMGQEVILRCVPISNHLYFYWYRQILGQKVEFLVSFYNNEISEKSEIFDDQFSVERPDGSNFTLKIRSTKLEDSAMYFCASSALAGGQGETQYFGPGTRLLVL.

CDR3 amino acids: CASSQVTGTRYGYTF. The CDR3 nucleotides are TGCGCCAGCAGCCAAGTAACGGGGACGCGGTATGGCTACACCTTC. The chain joins TRBV4-1 to TRBJ1-2; the D gene is possibly TRBD1 (5 bases). V dropped 1 base and J dropped 5 bases, with 14 bases sitting between them. The CDR3 consists of 15 residues. Germline V gene sequence: CDR1 MGHRA, CDR2 YSYEKL.

The gene calls are TRBV12-3 or TRBV12-4 and TRBJ1-2; 8 bases are shared with TRBD1. This CDR3 region has 18 residues. Unmatched junction bases numbered 24, after V lost 7 bases and J lost 8 bases. The CDR3 protein is CASTQSWAGGFLPSGYTF. The CDR3 region has the DNA TGTGCCAGCACCCAAAGTTGGGCAGGGGGCTTCCTCCCGTCGGGCTACACCTTC.

Worth noting for this clonotype: A far larger clone is just one base off, so this is likely a read error. The chain carries TRBV7-9 and TRBJ2-1; 8 nucleotides line up with TRBD2. The CDR3 length is 15 residues. CDR1 is SEHNR, CDR2 FQNEAQ, per germline (reference sequence). J gave up 3 bases and V 5 bases, and 6 bases lay outside the gene matches. The CDR3 protein is CASSPPGTSYNEQFF. As DNA, the CDR3 is TGTGCCAGCAGCCCGCCCGGGACTAGCTACAATGAGCAGTTCTTC. Together with reference TRBV7-9 and TRBJ2-1, the CDR3 gives the full variable domain: DTGVSQNPRHKITKRGQNVTFRCDPISEHNRLYWYRQTLGQGPEFLTYFQNEAQLEKSRLLSDRFSAERPKGSFSTLEIQRTEQGDSAMYLCASSPPGTSYNEQFFGPGTRLTVL.

In its sample, this clonotype was seen many times. V gene TRBV10-3 combines with J gene TRBJ2-3; the D gene could be TRBD1 or TRBD2 (5 bases each). Germline lookup yields CDR1 ENHRY and CDR2 SYGVKD. With 3 bases removed from V and 0 bases from J, the gap between germline ends came to 10 bases. The CDR3 has 15 residues. The CDR3 sequence is CAISEWGSSTDTQYF. DNA for the CDR3: TGTGCCATCAGTGAATGGGGGAGCAGCACAGATACGCAGTATTTT.

This clonotype has ten or more counts. The chain joins TRBV4-3 to TRBJ2-7; D uncertain. This CDR3 is built from 15 residues. CDR1 is LGHNA and CDR2 is YSLEER in the germline V gene. Trimming shortened V by 0 bases and J by 2 bases, and 11 bases separated the two germline ends. In nucleotides, the CDR3 is TGCGCCAGCAGCCAAGATCTGTACACCCCCTACGAGCAGTACTTC. It translates to CASSQDLYTPYEQYF.

This clonotype turned up a few times. A read error may explain this, as a much larger clone is one base away. This chain links TRBV6-1 with TRBJ1-5; D unclear. CDR3 size: 14 residues. The germline V gene has CDR1 MNHNS and CDR2 SASEGT. Trimming stripped 4 bases from V and 0 bases from J, with 7 bases between. The CDR3 region is CASSGTCSNQPQHF. Here the CDR3 DNA reads TGTGCCAGCAGTGGAACTTGTAGCAATCAGCCCCAGCATTTT.

This clonotype came up many times. This sequence joins TRBV6-1 and TRBJ2-1, with TRBD2 as a possible D gene (5 bases). V lost 8 bases, J lost 3 bases, and 17 bases lay in between. The CDR3 covers 15 residues. Per the germline V gene, CDR1 is MNHNS and CDR2 is SASEGT. CDR3 sequence reads: CASCTGLALYNEQFF. DNA for the CDR3: TGTGCCAGCTGTACTGGGCTAGCACTCTACAATGAGCAGTTCTTC.

This clonotype was counted at least ten times. The chain recombines TRBV20-1 with TRBJ1-2; TRBD1 matches 7 bases. Trimming at V came to 6 bases and at J to 7 bases, leaving 11 bases not matched to a gene. Germline CDR1 DFQATT, CDR2 SNEGSKA (reference sequence). CDR3 length equals 13 residues. CDR3 in DNA: TGCAGTGCACTTCGACAGGGAAGCTTTGGCTACACCTTC. This gives the protein CSALRQGSFGYTF.

The sample holds many counts of this clonotype. A read error may explain this, as a much larger clone is one base away. V usage is TRBV14 and J usage is TRBJ2-1; 10 nucleotides match TRBD2. CDR1 and CDR2 (germline): SGHDN, FVKESK. J gave up 0 bases and V 1 base, and 9 bases lay outside the gene matches. The CDR3 is made up of 19 amino acids. CDR3 DNA sequence: TGTGCCAGCAGCCAAGTTTGGGAGGCTAGCGGGAGCTCCTACAATGAGCAGTTCTTC. The encoded protein is CASSQVWEASGSSYNEQFF.

The sample holds many counts of this clonotype. V gene TRBV27 combines with J gene TRBJ1-2, with a tentative D call TRBD1 (6 bases). CDR3 length: 15 residues. V lost 2 bases and J lost 7, with 17 bases in between. The germline V gene has CDR1 MNHEY and CDR2 SMNVEV (reference sequence). CDR3 residues: CASSLNVWGQGGYTF. CDR3 nucleotides: TGTGCCAGCAGTTTAAATGTATGGGGGCAGGGTGGCTACACCTTC.

This clonotype came up many times. The V and J genes are TRBV30 and TRBJ2-7, with 7 positions matching TRBD1. V was pared by 2 bases and J by 3 bases, with 7 bases of the junction left unmatched. The CDR3 spans 14 residues. In germline, CDR1 is GTSNPN, CDR2 SVGIG (reference sequence). Here the CDR3 reads CAWSFSGGGYEQYF. For the CDR3, the DNA is TGTGCCTGGAGTTTTTCAGGGGGTGGCTACGAGCAGTACTTC.

This clonotype was seen repeatedly, ten times or more. The rearrangement uses TRBV11-3 and TRBJ2-5, with D tentatively TRBD1 or TRBD2 (5 bases each). CDR3 size: 14 residues. Germline CDR1 is SGHNT and CDR2 is YENEEA. Trimming left V 1 base short and J 5 bases short, with 11 bases between. The CDR3 here is CASSLGSWGETQYF. The CDR3 nucleotides read TGTGCCAGCAGCTTAGGTTCCTGGGGGGAGACCCAGTACTTC.

The rearrangement links TRBV5-1 to TRBJ2-5; the D call may be TRBD1 or TRBD2 (5 bases each). The CDR3 has 15 residues. Germline V gene data show CDR1 as SGHRS and CDR2 as YFSETQ. V lost 6 bases and J 3 bases, leaving 18 bases between the germline ends. The DNA for the CDR3 is TGCGCCAGCAACTTTGCCGGGACGTCTGAAGAGACCCAGTACTTC. Protein: CASNFAGTSEETQYF.

This sequence joins TRBV7-9 and TRBJ2-1; D is ambiguous. This CDR3 comprises 16 residues. The germline CDR1 and CDR2 sequences are SEHNR and FQNEAQ (reference sequence). Trimming left V 6 bases short and J 0 bases short, with 15 bases between. The CDR3 reads CASRLVSWGSYNEQFF. CDR3 in DNA: TGTGCCAGCAGGTTGGTTAGCTGGGGCTCCTACAATGAGCAGTTCTTC.

As regards this clonotype: It is likely a read error: a sequence one base away is far more abundant. This chain uses TRBV12-3 or TRBV12-4 with TRBJ2-7; weak D call: TRBD2 (6 bases). The CDR3 consists of 15 residues. CDR3 sequence (DNA): TGTGCCAGCAGTTTGTCGCCAGGGACTTCCTGCGAGCAGTACTTC. Protein product: CASSLSPGTSCEQYF.

With respect to this clonotype: A read error may account for a junction end that differs from germline. The chain has TRBV28 and TRBJ1-5; D is unclear. CDR3 length: 15 residues. The V gene's germline CDR1 is MDHEN and CDR2 SYDVKM. The CDR3 nucleotides read TGTGCCAGCAGTTCCGGACGGGTGCGGTATCATCCCCAGCATTTT. As protein: CASSSGRVRYHPQHF.

Details on this clonotype: Lacking the conserved final phenylalanine or tryptophan, this CDR3 likely reflects a read error. The rearrangement joins TRBV30 to TRBJ2-7, with 12 bases matching TRBD1. The germline gives CDR1 GTSNPN, CDR2 SVGIG (reference sequence). This CDR3 region has 14 residues. The CDR3 coding sequence is TGTGTCTGGAGAGGGGACAGGGGGCATTCCGAGCAGTACTTA. Its translation is CVWRGDRGHSEQYL.

This clonotype has more than one count but fewer than ten. One base away lies a much larger clone, so this may be a sequencing read error. J is TRBJ2-1 and V is TRBV6-2 or TRBV6-3; D not resolved. Per the germline V gene, CDR1 is MNHEY and CDR2 is SVGEGT. V was cut by 2 bases and J by 8 bases, with 13 bases left in between. CDR3 length equals 14 residues. For the CDR3, the DNA is TGTGCCAGCAGTTACACCGTCCCAGTCGATGAGCAGTTCTTC. Translated: CASSYTVPVDEQFF.

The rearrangement links TRBV5-1 to TRBJ2-1; D might be TRBD2 (6 bases). V gave up 4 bases and J gave up 4 bases, with 15 bases separating them. Germline lookup yields CDR1 SGHRS and CDR2 YFSETQ. The CDR3 runs 15 residues. This CDR3 is CASSPGLNRYNEQFF. Written as DNA, the CDR3 is TGCGCCAGCAGCCCCGGACTAAATCGTTACAATGAGCAGTTCTTC.